The next 9 T cell receptor beta chains were all read from a single sample in a study of cytomegalovirus exposure and HLA in healthy donors. Clones were sequenced by immunoSEQ multiplex PCR, and TCRdb holds only the in-frame ones, with some missing. The sample shows some 130,000 clones, 75% to 90% of them seen only once. The sequencing sample was made of PBMCs. Source of these receptors: a woman aged 18-29 years in good health and CMV-seronegative.

The J gene is TRBJ2-5, the V gene TRBV2; 9 bases match TRBD2. V lost 5 bases to trimming and J lost 4 bases; unmatched junction nucleotides: 8. Germline CDR1 and CDR2: SNHLY and FYNNEI. The CDR3 contains 15 residues. The CDR3 sequence: CASSQGTSRGETQYF. The CDR3 bases are TGTGCCAGCAGTCAAGGGACTAGCAGGGGAGAGACCCAGTACTTC.

This chain connects TRBV7-2 to TRBJ1-5, with D maybe TRBD1 (5 bases). The V gene lost 0 bases and the J gene lost 6 bases, with 15 bases spanning the gap. The CDR3 sequence is 16 residues long. Germline loops: CDR1 SGHTA, CDR2 FQGNSA. CDR3: CASSLADGRVSQPQHF. The CDR3 region has the DNA TGTGCCAGCAGCTTAGCTGACGGCAGGGTGAGTCAGCCCCAGCATTTT.

The rearrangement uses TRBV5-1 and TRBJ1-5; D remains ambiguous. The germline V gene has CDR1 SGHRS and CDR2 YFSETQ. The V end was cut by 0 bases, the J end by 0 bases, with 7 bases between. There are 15 residues in the CDR3. The CDR3 reads CASSLVGASNQPQHF. In nucleotides, the CDR3 is TGCGCCAGCAGCTTGGTGGGAGCTAGCAATCAGCCCCAGCATTTT. Drawing the rest from reference TRBV5-1 and TRBJ1-5, the complete variable domain is KAGVTQTPRYLIKTRGQQVTLSCSPISGHRSVSWYQQTPGQGLQFLFEYFSETQRNKGNFPGRFSGRQFSNSRSEMNVSTLELGDSALYLCASSLVGASNQPQHFGDGTRLSIL.

V usage is TRBV5-8 and J usage is TRBJ2-7, with D perhaps TRBD1 (6 bases). CDR1 SGHTS and CDR2 YDEGEE come from the germline V gene. Trimming left V 3 bases short and J 4 bases short, with 20 bases between. The CDR3 totals 16 residues. The DNA for the CDR3 is TGTGCCAGCAGCTCGGGTTTCAGGGGCCTCGTTTACGAGCAGTACTTC. Its translation is CASSSGFRGLVYEQYF.

The chain links TRBV6-1 to TRBJ1-5; 7 bases are shared with TRBD1. Germline CDR1 reads MNHNS; CDR2 reads SASEGT. The CDR3 loop spans 14 amino acids. Losses at the gene ends were 9 bases for V and 5 bases for J; bases not matched to a gene: 10. This chain's CDR3 is CASTAGRGDQPQHF. CDR3 in DNA: TGTGCCAGTACAGCAGGCAGGGGGGATCAGCCCCAGCATTTT.

The J gene is TRBJ2-7, the V gene TRBV6-5; D gene ambiguous. Trimming removed 2 bases at V and 6 bases at J, with 11 bases between. The CDR3 contains 13 residues. Germline lookup yields CDR1 MNHEY and CDR2 SVGAGI. Here the CDR3 reads CASSYDSSAEQYF. The DNA of the CDR3 is TGTGCCAGCAGTTACGACTCCTCCGCCGAGCAGTACTTC.

The V gene is TRBV13, the J gene TRBJ1-2, with TRBD1 matching 7 bases. With V trimmed by 0 bases and J by 4 bases, 8 bases remained unmatched. The CDR3 sequence is 16 residues long. The germline gives CDR1 PRHDT, CDR2 FYEKMQ (reference sequence). The CDR3 spells CASSLGLGTVSYGYTF. CDR3 coding DNA: TGTGCCAGCAGCTTAGGCCTCGGGACAGTCAGCTATGGCTACACCTTC.

The rearrangement links TRBV5-1 to TRBJ2-1; possibly TRBD1 for D (6 bases). Germline CDR1 SGHRS, CDR2 YFSETQ. This CDR3 contains 14 residues. The V gene lost 4 bases and the J gene lost 0 bases, with 8 bases spanning the gap. The CDR3 bases are TGCGCCAGCAGCCAGGACAGCTCCTACAATGAGCAGTTCTTC. The encoded protein is CASSQDSSYNEQFF.

The chain uses TRBV6-5 and TRBJ2-3, with 11 nucleotides matching TRBD2. CDR3 length: 15 residues. Germline CDR1 and CDR2: MNHEY and SVGAGI. V gave up 5 bases and J gave up 2 bases; unmatched junction bases: 3. The CDR3 DNA reads TGTGCCAGCAGTCCACTAGCGGGGGCCACAGATACGCAGTATTTT. It codes for CASSPLAGATDTQYF.